Below, 15 T cell receptor beta chains from the same sample are listed, as sequenced in a study of patients and donors after allogeneic stem cell transplantation. TCRdb ran MiXCR on the RT-PCR reads and lists one entry per CDR3 protein. The sample shows hundreds of thousands of distinct CDR3 sequences, around 16% of them seen only once. Sequenced input: blood, either unsorted or a sorted T cell fraction (not recorded which). The receptors here all came from a human donor who was either an allogeneic HSCT recipient or a stem cell or donor lymphocyte infusion donor (not recorded which). It is not recorded whose cells these are; they may come from a transplant donor.

The rearrangement joins TRBV7-9 to TRBJ1-2, with TRBD1 identical over 8 bases. The germline V gene has CDR1 SEHNR and CDR2 FQNEAQ (reference sequence). This CDR3 contains 16 residues. V lost 6 bases, J lost 7 bases, and 16 bases stayed unmatched. In DNA form, the CDR3 reads TGTGCCAGCAGGCTCATAGACAGGGGCCGGTTCGTTGGCTACACCTTC. Encoded protein: CASRLIDRGRFVGYTF.

This clonotype was seen at least ten times. V gene TRBV12-3 or TRBV12-4 combines with J gene TRBJ2-5; D possibly uses TRBD1 or TRBD2 (6 bases each). V was cut by 2 bases and J by 5 bases, with 12 bases left in between. This CDR3 has 14 amino acids. This CDR3 reads CASSLWGAGETQYF. The CDR3 DNA is TGTGCCAGCAGTTTATGGGGGGCCGGGGAGACCCAGTACTTC.

The chain has TRBV6-5 and TRBJ1-2; weak D call: TRBD1 (6 bases). The germline V gene encodes CDR1 MNHEY and CDR2 SVGAGI. V was cut by 6 bases and J by 7 bases, with 12 bases left in between. CDR3 length: 12 residues. This CDR3 reads CASSRGGGGYTF. CDR3 nucleotides: TGTGCCAGCAGCCGAGGGGGTGGTGGCTACACCTTC.

This clonotype was recorded many times. The rearrangement uses TRBV5-1 and TRBJ1-5; no clear D gene. V gave up 2 bases and J gave up 2 bases, with 14 bases separating them. Germline V lookup: CDR1 SGHRS, CDR2 YFSETQ. The CDR3 extends over 16 amino acids. CDR3 sequence (DNA): TGCGCCAGCAGCTTAACTAACGAATCGGGCAATCAGCCCCAGCATTTT. This translates into CASSLTNESGNQPQHF.

The chain recombines TRBV9 with TRBJ2-4; a weak D match, TRBD2 (5 bases). The V and J ends lost 0 bases and 5 bases respectively, with 18 bases between them. This CDR3 spans 17 amino acids. Germline CDR1 and CDR2: SGDLS and YYNGEE. The CDR3 region has the DNA TGTGCCAGCAGCGTAGGGTCTAGTCGTTTGCGGGAAAACATTCAGTACTTC. Encoded protein: CASSVGSSRLRENIQYF.

This clonotype was detected many times. The rearrangement uses TRBV7-2 and TRBJ1-6; 10 nucleotides agree with TRBD1. This CDR3 is 15 amino acids long. Unmatched junction bases numbered 5, after V lost 5 bases and J lost 7 bases. Germline assignment: CDR1 SGHTA and CDR2 FQGNSA. CDR3 in amino acids: CASSVWGQGNSPLHF. The CDR3 DNA reads as TGTGCCAGCAGCGTTTGGGGACAGGGGAATTCACCCCTCCACTTT.

This clonotype was counted between two and nine times. The rearrangement uses TRBV20-1 and TRBJ1-1; D is possibly TRBD1 (5 bases). The V end was cut by 0 bases, the J end by 1 base, with 9 bases between. Germline V gene data show CDR1 as DFQATT and CDR2 as SNEGSKA (reference sequence). The CDR3 consists of 14 residues. Here the CDR3 DNA reads TGCAGTGCTAGAGACCGGGGACGGAACACTGAAGCTTTCTTT. Protein: CSARDRGRNTEAFF.

This clonotype has only a few counts. The CDR3 loop is CASSVEPYNSPLHF. CDR3 sequence (DNA): TGTGCCAGCAGCGTAGAGCCTTACAATTCACCCCTCCACTTT. The rearrangement joins TRBV9 to TRBJ1-6; D remains ambiguous. The V end was cut by 0 bases, the J end by 7 bases, with 8 bases between. Germline lookup yields CDR1 SGDLS and CDR2 YYNGEE. This CDR3 comprises 14 residues.

This chain joins TRBV6-5 and TRBJ1-6; a possible D gene is TRBD1 (5 bases). V was pared by 2 bases and J by 5 bases, with 10 bases between. The CDR3 loop spans 15 amino acids. The V gene's germline CDR1 is MNHEY and CDR2 SVGAGI. CDR3 sequence reads: CASSYRTGHNSPLHF. CDR3 DNA: TGTGCCAGCAGTTACAGGACGGGACATAATTCACCCCTCCACTTT.

In its sample, this clonotype was seen a few times. The chain is built from TRBV9 and TRBJ1-1; tentative D call: TRBD1 (5 bases). Trimming took 3 bases from V and 5 from J, leaving 11 bases between them. Germline loops: CDR1 SGDLS, CDR2 YYNGEE. This CDR3 has 13 amino acids. The CDR3 reads CASSAGPWTEAFF. The DNA for the CDR3 is TGTGCCAGCAGCGCGGGACCGTGGACTGAAGCTTTCTTT. The variable domain in full, completed from reference TRBV9 and TRBJ1-1, reads DSGVTQTPKHLITATGQRVTLRCSPRSGDLSVYWYQQSLDQGLQFLIQYYNGEERAKGNILERFSAQQFPDLHSELNLSSLELGDSALYFCASSAGPWTEAFFGQGTRLTVV.

The chain couples TRBV7-7 to TRBJ2-1, with 15 bases matching TRBD2. V trimming: 1 base; J trimming: 6 bases; junction bases outside the gene matches: 4. CDR3 length equals 17 residues. Germline-derived CDR1 and CDR2 are SSHAT and FNYEAQ (reference sequence). CDR3 coding DNA: TGTGCCAGCAGCTTAGGGGGACTAGCGGGGGGTCTCAATGAGCAGTTCTTC. It yields the protein CASSLGGLAGGLNEQFF.

This clonotype turned up a few times. This chain uses TRBV7-9 with TRBJ2-7; D perhaps matches TRBD1 (5 bases). The germline gives CDR1 SEHNR, CDR2 FQNEAQ (reference sequence). The germline V and J ends were trimmed by 6 bases and 1 base, with 13 bases remaining between them. The CDR3 runs 14 residues. Here the CDR3 DNA reads TGTGCCAGCAGTTTCAAAACAGGATCCTACGAGCAGTACTTC. Its protein product is CASSFKTGSYEQYF.

This clonotype turned up a few times. DNA for the CDR3: TGTGCCAGCAGCCAGGTAGAGACCCAGTACTTC. Protein: CASSQVETQYF. The gene calls are TRBV7-9 and TRBJ2-5; D ambiguous. CDR3 size: 11 residues. Per the germline V gene, CDR1 is SEHNR and CDR2 is FQNEAQ (reference sequence). The V end was cut by 5 bases, the J end by 4 bases, with 5 bases between.

Only a few counts were recorded for this clonotype. This chain links TRBV25-1 with TRBJ2-1; TRBD2 matches at 11 bases. V was pared by 5 bases and J by 6 bases, with 6 bases of the junction left unmatched. Germline CDR1 reads MGHDK; CDR2 reads SYGVNS. The CDR3 spans 15 residues. The CDR3 protein is CASSLGLAAFNEQFF. DNA for the CDR3: TGTGCCAGCAGTCTGGGACTAGCGGCCTTCAATGAGCAGTTCTTC.

This clonotype was seen a few times. The chain employs TRBV9 and TRBJ2-3; D unresolved. The CDR3 loop spans 15 amino acids. Deletions cut 0 bases from V and 2 bases from J, with 10 bases between. Per germline, CDR1 SGDLS and CDR2 YYNGEE. CDR3 region: CASSVDGRNTDTQYF. CDR3 nucleotide sequence: TGTGCCAGCAGCGTAGACGGCAGGAACACAGATACGCAGTATTTT.